The T cell receptor beta chain under discussion was sequenced for a study of regulatory T cells in long-lasting Graves disease. V lost 2 bases and J 0 bases, leaving 10 bases between the germline ends. The V gene's germline CDR1 is GTSNPN and CDR2 SVGIG (reference sequence). CDR3 length: 14 residues. Sample time point: newly diagnosed GD, antithyroid drugs for less than 3 months. Extracted PBMC RNA gave rise to the TCR library. This clonotype was seen repeatedly, ten times or more. Combining iRepertoire HTBI primers with Arm-PCR of CDR3 regions, the authors built TCR beta libraries. TCRdb passed the multiplex PCR reads through MiXCR, listing each CDR3 protein once. The repertoire holds 520,000 or so distinct CDR3 sequences, around 12% seen once, with around 10% in the top ten. The same sample was also used in a study of T cells in Graves' hyperthyroidism and ophthalmopathy.

This clonotype was sampled from a woman aged 30 to 39 with Graves disease. The rearrangement joins TRBV30 to TRBJ1-1, with no clear D. Sequencing used peripheral blood mononuclear cells (PBMCs), obtained at new diagnosis, from a patient treated with antithyroid drugs. CDR3 in DNA: TGTGCCTGGAGTACGGCGTTCATGAACACTGAAGCTTTCTTT. Protein: CAWSTAFMNTEAFF.